This is a list of T cell receptor beta chains from one sample in a study of cytotoxic CD8 clonotypes in ibrutinib-treated CLL. Clones were sequenced by immunoSEQ multiplex PCR, and TCRdb holds only the in-frame ones, with some missing. The repertoire holds tens of thousands of clones, with around 67% as singletons. Sequenced here: PBMCs, sampled at disease progression, from a patient treated with ibrutinib. These receptors originate from a human donor with chronic lymphocytic leukemia. The CDR3 runs from the conserved cysteine through the conserved F or W. A D gene is named only where the DNA matches it firmly. Rows give clone size only sometimes, using once, few, many, or a class for an expanded clone.

clone size	D gene	J gene	V gene	CDR3 DNA	CDR3 protein
NA	TRBD1	TRBJ2-5	TRBV11-3	TGTGCCAGCAGCCCATTTGACAGGGAAGAGACCCAGTACTTC	CASSPFDREETQYF
NA	NA	TRBJ1-2	TRBV30	TGTGCCTGGACCACAGGGAACTATGGCTACACCTTC	CAWTTGNYGYTF
NA	TRBD2	TRBJ2-1	TRBV6-6	TGTGCCAGCAGTCCCGGACTAGCGGGAGTTCAGTTCTTC	CASSPGLAGVQFF
NA	TRBD1	TRBJ2-2	TRBV18	TGTGCCAGCTCGCCGTTATTAGGTGGGACAGGTCGTTCCGGGGAGCTGTTTTTT	CASSPLLGGTGRSGELFF
few	NA	TRBJ2-2	TRBV18	TGTGCCAGCTCACCATTCGGGGTCTCGGGAATCACCGGGGAGCTGTTTTTT	CASSPFGVSGITGELFF
NA	NA	TRBJ2-7	TRBV19	TGTGCCAGTAGTCCTGGGACATCGCCGGCCTACGAGCAGTACTTC	CASSPGTSPAYEQYF
NA	TRBD1	TRBJ2-7	TRBV4-2	TGTGCCAGCAGCCAGTTATTCAGGGGGCGGCACGAGCAGTACTTC	CASSQLFRGRHEQYF
NA	TRBD2	TRBJ2-7	TRBV30	TGTGCCTGGGAAGGGGCGGGGGTCTACGAGCAGTACTTC	CAWEGAGVYEQYF
medium-sized	NA	TRBJ1-1	TRBV10-3	TGTGCCATCAGTGAGAAGGGGCTTGGAGCTGAAGCTTTCTTT	CAISEKGLGAEAFF
NA	NA	TRBJ2-1	TRBV11-3	TGTGCCAGCAGCAAAACAGGCTTGGGCTCCGTAGTCGATGAGCAGTTCTTC	CASSKTGLGSVVDEQFF
NA	TRBD2	TRBJ2-1	TRBV19	TGTGCCAGTAGTTCCGCGCGGGGGGATGAGCAGTTCTTC	CASSSARGDEQFF
NA	NA	TRBJ2-2	TRBV9	TGTGCCAGCAGCGCGGGACACGGGGAGCTGTTTTTT	CASSAGHGELFF
few	TRBD2	TRBJ2-1	TRBV4-3	TGCGCCAGCAGCCAAGTTCAGGGACTAGCGGGAGGCTACTACAATGAGCAGTTCTTC	CASSQVQGLAGGYYNEQFF
few	TRBD2	TRBJ2-7	TRBV6-1	TGTGCCAGCAGTGAATCGACTAGCGTTTTCTCCTACGAGCAGTACTTC	CASSESTSVFSYEQYF
few	TRBD1	TRBJ2-2	TRBV7-3	TGTGCCAGCAGCTTGAAGGACAGGGCGACCGGGGAGCTGTTTTTT	CASSLKDRATGELFF
NA	NA	TRBJ2-1	TRBV9	TGTGCCAGCAGCGTAACAGGCGGCCCATCCAATGAGCAGTTCTTC	CASSVTGGPSNEQFF
NA	TRBD2	TRBJ2-3	TRBV19	TGTGCCAGTAGTATGACTAGCGGGAGCACAGATACGCAGTATTTT	CASSMTSGSTDTQYF
once	NA	TRBJ2-7	TRBV27	TGTGCCAGCAGTCCATCACTAGAGCGCGAGCAGTACTTC	CASSPSLEREQYF
NA	NA	TRBJ1-1	TRBV16	TGTGCCAGCAGCCAATCGTATAGGGCTGGCACTGAAGCTTTCTTT	CASSQSYRAGTEAFF
once	NA	TRBJ2-5	TRBV19	TGTGCCAGTAGTATAGACGAAGAGACCCAGTACTTC	CASSIDEETQYF
NA	TRBD2	TRBJ2-1	TRBV29-1	TGCAGCGTCCAATTAGCGGGAAGGTACAATGAGCAGTTCTTC	CSVQLAGRYNEQFF
NA	TRBD1	TRBJ2-7	TRBV7-2	TGTGCCAGCAGCCCCACGACAGGGCCCTACGAGCAGTACTTC	CASSPTTGPYEQYF
NA	TRBD2	TRBJ2-1	TRBV2	TGTGCCAGCAGTAGAGCGGGAGAGGCCTACAATGAGCAGTTCTTC	CASSRAGEAYNEQFF
NA	NA	TRBJ1-3	TRBV29-1	TGCAGCGTTGCGGATTCTGGAAACACCATATATTTT	CSVADSGNTIYF
once	TRBD2	TRBJ2-7	TRBV11-1	TGTGCCAGCAGCTTAGCGCGCCTAGCGGGAGCAGGCGAGCAGTACTTC	CASSLARLAGAGEQYF
NA	TRBD1	TRBJ2-7	TRBV18	TGTGCCAGCTCACCCCCGGGACAGCTTATAACCTACGAGCAGTACTTC	CASSPPGQLITYEQYF
medium-sized	NA	TRBJ1-5	TRBV19	TGTGCCAGTAGTCTAGGGGTCAGGGTCAATCAGCCCCAGCATTTT	CASSLGVRVNQPQHF
NA	NA	TRBJ2-5	TRBV5-6	TGTGCCAGCAGCTTGGGGTCAGGTCAAGAGACCCAGTACTTC	CASSLGSGQETQYF
once	NA	TRBJ1-1	TRBV9	TGTGCCAGCAGCGTAGACCGTGTGAACACTGAAGCTTTCTTT	CASSVDRVNTEAFF
NA	NA	TRBJ1-5	TRBV27	TGTGCCAGCAGTTTCGGACTCAATCAGCCCCAGCATTTT	CASSFGLNQPQHF
NA	NA	TRBJ2-7	TRBV11-1	TGTGCCAGCAGCTTAAGGTTTGGGGGGGAGCAGTACTTC	CASSLRFGGEQYF
NA	TRBD2	TRBJ2-1	TRBV15	TGTGCCACCAGCAGTCCGGGACTAGCGGGCCTCCGGGACAATGAGCAGTTCTTC	CATSSPGLAGLRDNEQFF
NA	NA	TRBJ2-5	TRBV2	TGTGCCAGCAGTGAAGGCCGGCCTGACGAGACCCAGTACTTC	CASSEGRPDETQYF
once	TRBD2	TRBJ2-3	TRBV7-2	TGTGCCAGCAGCCTATTAGCGGGGCCCACAGATACGCAGTATTTT	CASSLLAGPTDTQYF
NA	NA	TRBJ2-7	TRBV7-2	TGTGCCAGCAGCCGAGCCTACGACTACGAGCAGTACTTC	CASSRAYDYEQYF
NA	NA	TRBJ2-7	TRBV5-4	TGTGCCAGCAGCTTGGCGGGGGTGAACTCCTACGAGCAGTACTTC	CASSLAGVNSYEQYF
NA	NA	TRBJ2-1	TRBV5-8	TGTGCCAGCAGCTTATTCGCTCTCTCCTACAATGAGCAGTTCTTC	CASSLFALSYNEQFF
NA	NA	TRBJ2-7	TRBV9	TGTGCCAGCAGCCTTAGAGGCGGGACCTACGAGCAGTACTTC	CASSLRGGTYEQYF
many	TRBD2	TRBJ2-3	TRBV10-1	TGCGCCAGCAGAAGGACTAGCGGAGGCACAGATACGCAGTATTTT	CASRRTSGGTDTQYF
NA	NA	TRBJ2-1	TRBV7-8	TGTGCCAGCAGTCTTCGACCCCAAGGCCCCTACAATGAGCAGTTCTTC	CASSLRPQGPYNEQFF
NA	TRBD2	TRBJ2-7	TRBV7-2	TGTGCCAGCAGCTTTAGCGGGAGAATCTACGAGCAGTACTTC	CASSFSGRIYEQYF
NA	NA	TRBJ2-3	TRBV7-3	TGTGCCAGCAGCCTACTCAGGGGAGCCCTTAGCACAGATACGCAGTATTTT	CASSLLRGALSTDTQYF
NA	NA	TRBJ2-7	TRBV7-8	TGTGCCAGCAGCTTAGGTGTAAACTACGAGCAGTACTTC	CASSLGVNYEQYF
NA	TRBD2	TRBJ2-5	TRBV7-9	TGTGCCAGCCGGGGACTAGCGGGAGAGACCCAGTACTTC	CASRGLAGETQYF
NA	NA	TRBJ2-1	TRBV9	TGTGCCAGCAGCGTTGACCCGGGAAGCTCCTACAATGAGCAGTTCTTC	CASSVDPGSSYNEQFF
NA	TRBD1	TRBJ2-1	TRBV7-2	TGTGCCAGCAGCCAGGACAGGGGGTTCGATGAGCAGTTCTTC	CASSQDRGFDEQFF